The source of this TCR beta chain is a study of technical replicates of blood from a handful of donors. Generated by immunoSEQ multiplex PCR, the TCRdb table keeps only in-frame clones and is missing some. The table has about 81,000 clones, under 97% seen once; the top ten hold roughly 0.36%. Sequencing was carried out using T cells isolated from PBMCs. The origin of this receptor is a human donor in good health.

In nucleotides, the CDR3 is TGTGCCAGCAGCTTTTTTCTCACACAGGGCCACACTGAAGCTTTCTTT. Amino acid sequence: CASSFFLTQGHTEAFF. The chain recombines TRBV11-3 with TRBJ1-1, with a possible D match to TRBD1 (6 bases). Trimming pared 3 bases from V and 3 bases from J, leaving 17 bases between. Germline V gene lookup returns CDR1 SGHNT and CDR2 YENEEA. This CDR3 has 16 residues.